The 24 T cell receptor beta chains presented below share a single source sample, sequenced in a study of CD8 T cells in seronegative destructive rheumatoid arthritis. TCRdb's copy holds only in-frame clones and misses some; the assay was immunoSEQ multiplex PCR. This sample yields 10,000 to 15,000 clones, of which 75% to 90% are seen a single time; about a quarter belongs to the top ten. Sequenced input: CD8+ T cells from blood. These receptors were collected from a woman between 25 and 49 years old with seronegative destructive rheumatoid arthritis.

The chain carries TRBV6-5 and TRBJ1-1; the match to TRBD1 covers 7 bases. Germline CDR1 reads MNHEY; CDR2 reads SVGAGI. The CDR3 spans 13 residues. The J segment lost 7 bases and the V segment lost 0 bases, leaving 2 bases of the junction unmatched. CDR3 loop: CASSYSTGVEAFF. In nucleotides, the CDR3 is TGTGCCAGCAGTTACTCTACAGGGGTTGAAGCTTTCTTT.

The chain recombines TRBV6-1 with TRBJ2-3, with TRBD2 matching over 7 bases. Germline V gene data show CDR1 as MNHNS and CDR2 as SASEGT. The CDR3 totals 15 residues. With 1 base clipped from V and 0 bases from J, the junction kept 1 base outside the gene matches. The CDR3 reads CASSEEAGSTDTQYF. CDR3 sequence (DNA): TGTGCCAGCAGTGAAGAAGCGGGGAGCACAGATACGCAGTATTTT.

In this sample, this clone turned up once. The V gene is TRBV27, the J gene TRBJ2-3; 7 nucleotides align to TRBD2. There are 15 residues in the CDR3. Germline loops: CDR1 MNHEY, CDR2 SMNVEV (reference sequence). Trimming removed 3 bases from V and 3 bases from J; junction bases left unmatched: 6. This CDR3 reads CASSFWEGLTDTQYF. Here the CDR3 DNA reads TGTGCCAGCAGTTTTTGGGAGGGACTAACAGATACGCAGTATTTT.

To note about this clone: Mismatch with germline at one junction end may stem from a read error. The rearrangement links TRBV11-2 to TRBJ1-4; the D gene is possibly TRBD1 (6 bases). Germline CDR1 SGHAT, CDR2 FQNNGV. The CDR3 contains 15 residues. The CDR3 DNA sequence: TGTGCGAGCAGCTTAACCTCGGGGGGCGGTGAAAAACTGTTTTTT. It is translated as CASSLTSGGGEKLFF.

The chain has TRBV7-9 and TRBJ2-1; maybe TRBD2 (6 bases). There are 14 residues in the CDR3. The ends were cut back, 5 bases at V and 5 bases at J, with 13 bases in the middle. The germline V gene has CDR1 SEHNR and CDR2 FQNEAQ (reference sequence). The CDR3 here is CASSPGGLNNEQFF. The CDR3 DNA follows: TGTGCCAGCAGCCCCGGAGGGCTCAACAATGAGCAGTTCTTC.

The chain combines TRBV15 with TRBJ2-5; 8 nucleotides line up with TRBD2. CDR3 length: 15 residues. Germline-derived CDR1 and CDR2 are LNHNV and YYDKDF (reference sequence). With V trimmed by 4 bases and J by 5 bases, 9 bases remained unmatched. CDR3 nucleotide sequence: TGTGCCACCAGCACGGTCAGCGGGGGTGGGGAGACCCAGTACTTC. Its translation: CATSTVSGGGETQYF.

CDR3 protein: CASSDWRGANTGELFF. CDR3 nucleotide sequence: TGTGCCAGCAGTGATTGGCGGGGGGCCAACACCGGGGAGCTGTTTTTT. The chain employs TRBV2 and TRBJ2-2; TRBD2 agrees at 8 bases. The germline V gene has CDR1 SNHLY and CDR2 FYNNEI. The CDR3 has 16 amino acids. J gave up 2 bases and V 3 bases, and 5 bases lay outside the gene matches.

V gene TRBV11-3 combines with J gene TRBJ2-5; 7 bases are a match to TRBD1. CDR1 and CDR2 from the germline V gene are SGHNT and YENEEA. The CDR3 runs to 16 residues. Unmatched junction bases numbered 11, after V lost 6 bases and J lost 1 base. CDR3 DNA sequence: TGTGCCAGCAGTTCCGGACAGGTTGGGGGCCAAGAGACCCAGTACTTC. This codes for CASSSGQVGGQETQYF.

The genes are TRBV2 and TRBJ1-3; D remains ambiguous. Germline CDR1 is SNHLY and CDR2 is FYNNEI. The germline V and J ends were trimmed by 10 bases and 2 bases, with 15 bases remaining between them. The CDR3 spans 14 residues. For the CDR3, the DNA is TGTGCCACAGTTCAGGCCATCACTGGAAACACCATATATTTT. Protein: CATVQAITGNTIYF.

This clone has only a few counts. In DNA, the CDR3 is TGTGCCAGCAGTTGGACAGTGTCCTACGAGCAGTACGTC. Translating it yields CASSWTVSYEQYV. This chain joins TRBV6-1 and TRBJ2-7; possible D gene TRBD1, 6 bases. The length of the CDR3 is 13 residues. Germline CDR1 and CDR2: MNHNS and SASEGT. V was pared by 5 bases and J by 1 base, with 9 bases between.

The V and J genes are TRBV5-1 and TRBJ2-3; perhaps TRBD1 as D (6 bases). The V and J ends lost 0 bases and 4 bases respectively, with 12 bases between them. This CDR3 has 15 residues. Germline V gives CDR1 SGHRS, CDR2 YFSETQ. CDR3 nucleotides: TGCGCCAGCAGCTTGGCCCCCACAGGGTCAGATACGCAGTATTTT. It encodes CASSLAPTGSDTQYF. Full variable domain (missing parts from reference TRBV5-1 and TRBJ2-3): KAGVTQTPRYLIKTRGQQVTLSCSPISGHRSVSWYQQTPGQGLQFLFEYFSETQRNKGNFPGRFSGRQFSNSRSEMNVSTLELGDSALYLCASSLAPTGSDTQYFGPGTRLTVL.

This chain connects TRBV6-1 to TRBJ2-1; D is unresolved. The CDR3 totals 15 residues. CDR1 is MNHNS and CDR2 is SASEGT in the germline V gene. V lost 3 bases and J 0 bases, leaving 9 bases between the germline ends. The CDR3 nucleotides are TGTGCCAGCAGTGACCCTCCTAGCTCCTACAATGAGCAGTTCTTC. It is translated as CASSDPPSSYNEQFF.

This clone occurred a few times. This chain joins TRBV7-9 and TRBJ2-4; D ambiguous. The germline CDR1 and CDR2 sequences are SEHNR and FQNEAQ (reference sequence). The CDR3 totals 14 residues. The V and J ends lost 4 bases and 5 bases respectively, with 12 bases between them. The CDR3: CASSSTLLQNIQYF. As DNA, the CDR3 is TGTGCCAGCAGCTCCACTCTACTCCAAAACATTCAGTACTTC.

This clone was picked up a small number of times. The chain combines TRBV6-4 with TRBJ2-3; 16 nucleotides line up with TRBD2. The CDR3 is 19 residues long. Germline loops: CDR1 MRHNA, CDR2 SNTAGT. The J segment lost 1 base and the V segment lost 4 bases, leaving 8 bases of the junction unmatched. CDR3 DNA sequence: TGTGCCAGCAGTGCCACGCCCGGGACTAGCGGGGGGGGCACAGATACGCAGTATTTT. Translated, it gives CASSATPGTSGGGTDTQYF.

The chain combines TRBV5-8 with TRBJ2-7; 7 positions match TRBD2. This CDR3 is 13 amino acids long. CDR1 is SGHTS and CDR2 is YDEGEE in the germline V gene. Losses at the gene ends were 5 bases for V and 5 bases for J; bases not matched to a gene: 7. This chain's CDR3 is CASSYFAGDEQYF. Here the CDR3 DNA reads TGTGCCAGCAGTTACTTTGCGGGAGACGAGCAGTACTTC. Full variable domain (outside the CDR3, taken from reference TRBV5-8 and TRBJ2-7): EAGVTQSPTHLIKTRGQQATLRCSPISGHTSVYWYQQALGLGLQFLLWYDEGEERNRGNFPPRFSGRQFPNYSSELNVNALELEDSALYLCASSYFAGDEQYFGPGTRLTVT.

The rearrangement links TRBV6-4 to TRBJ1-6; 8 bases match TRBD1. Germline assignment: CDR1 MRHNA and CDR2 SNTAGT. The CDR3 loop spans 16 amino acids. The V and J ends lost 3 bases and 5 bases, in that order; junction bases with no gene match: 6. CDR3 in amino acids: CASSETGQGDNSPLHF. The CDR3 DNA is TGTGCCAGCAGTGAAACTGGACAGGGTGATAATTCACCCCTCCACTTT.

This chain uses TRBV6-4 with TRBJ2-3, with a weak D call TRBD2 (6 bases). Trimming took 0 bases from V and 2 from J, leaving 9 bases between them. Germline V gene data show CDR1 as MRHNA and CDR2 as SNTAGT. The CDR3 contains 15 residues. The DNA of the CDR3 is TGTGCCAGCAGTGACTCAGGGGAGGCCACAGATACGCAGTATTTT. The encoded protein is CASSDSGEATDTQYF.

V is TRBV27 and J is TRBJ1-6; TRBD1 is a possible D gene (6 bases). The CDR3 totals 14 residues. CDR1 and CDR2 (germline): MNHEY, SMNVEV (reference sequence). The ends were cut back, 6 bases at V and 8 bases at J, with 14 bases in the middle. The CDR3 region is CASRPAGGDSPLHF. Written as DNA, the CDR3 is TGTGCCAGCAGACCCGCTGGGGGCGATTCACCCCTCCACTTT.

The V gene is TRBV29-1, the J gene TRBJ2-7; 8 bases agree with TRBD2. Unmatched junction bases numbered 2, after V lost 6 bases and J lost 1 base. This CDR3 contains 12 residues. The V gene's germline CDR1 is SQVTM and CDR2 ANQGSEA. The CDR3 protein is CSVVAGSYEQYF. The CDR3 DNA follows: TGCAGCGTGGTAGCGGGGTCCTACGAGCAGTACTTC.

This clone was counted between two and nine times. The rearrangement links TRBV5-8 to TRBJ2-7, with D possibly matching TRBD1 (5 bases). This CDR3 is built from 17 residues. The germline CDR1 and CDR2 sequences are SGHTS and YDEGEE. Trimming shortened V by 3 bases and J by 4 bases, and 23 bases separated the two germline ends. The CDR3 DNA sequence: TGTGCCAGCAGCTCAACAACCAGACAGACAGCTAAGTACGAGCAGTACGTC. Translating gives CASSSTTRQTAKYEQYV.

The chain carries TRBV28 and TRBJ2-7, with D perhaps TRBD1 (6 bases). The germline V and J ends were trimmed by 4 bases and 4 bases, with 17 bases remaining between them. The CDR3 is 15 amino acids. Germline CDR1 and CDR2: MDHEN and SYDVKM. CDR3 bases: TGTGCCAGCAGTTCGGACAGCATCATGAGGTACGAGCAGTACTTC. The encoded protein is CASSSDSIMRYEQYF.

The chain combines TRBV7-6 with TRBJ2-5; 8 nucleotides line up with TRBD1. V lost 1 base to trimming and J lost 0 bases; unmatched junction nucleotides: 1. There are 15 residues in the CDR3. CDR1 and CDR2 (germline): SGHVS, FNYEAQ. The DNA for the CDR3 is TGTGCCAGCAGCTTAGTGGACAGGGACCAAGAGACCCAGTACTTC. Its protein is CASSLVDRDQETQYF.

The chain couples TRBV15 to TRBJ1-5, with TRBD1 matching over 8 bases. CDR1 and CDR2 (germline): LNHNV, YYDKDF (reference sequence). The ends lost 5 bases at V and 2 bases at J; junction bases unmatched: 5. This CDR3 region has 15 residues. The CDR3 loop is CATSSGTGGNQPQHF. The DNA for the CDR3 is TGTGCCACCAGCTCCGGGACAGGTGGCAATCAGCCCCAGCATTTT.

The chain links TRBV27 to TRBJ1-2; tentatively, D is TRBD1 (6 bases). This CDR3 contains 15 residues. Germline V gives CDR1 MNHEY, CDR2 SMNVEV (reference sequence). V was pared by 4 bases and J by 3 bases, with 15 bases between. CDR3 sequence (DNA): TGTGCCAGCAGTTCCGCCGGACAGAAGGACTATGGCTACACCTTC. This gives the protein CASSSAGQKDYGYTF.